The rows below give T cell receptor beta chains drawn from one sample of a study of shared clonotypes between healthy human individuals. Sequencing was performed with immunoSEQ multiplex PCR; in TCRdb, only in-frame clones are kept and a portion is missing. The data hold about 2 million clones, with about 95% observed a single time. Sequencing used naive CD8+ T cells sorted from blood. Source of these receptors: a young man in good health. CDR3s include the opening cysteine and the closing phenylalanine or tryptophan. D genes are given only for firm matches. A row's size may be missing; if present it is once, few, many or a size class.

V	D	size	J	DNA	CDR3
TRBV27	TRBD2	.	TRBJ2-1	TGTGCCAGCAGTTTAGTAGCGGGCGACTACAATGAGCAGTTCTTC	CASSLVAGDYNEQFF
TRBV4-3	.	once	TRBJ1-1	TGCGCCAGCAGCCAAGAGGCAGGGGTCCTAAAGGCTGAAGCTTTCTTT	CASSQEAGVLKAEAFF
TRBV7-9	.	.	TRBJ2-3	TGTGCCAGCAGCTTAGCTCCCGGACCGAACACAGATACGCAGTATTTT	CASSLAPGPNTDTQYF
TRBV7-8	TRBD2	.	TRBJ2-6	TGTGCCAGCAGCTTAGTGGGACTAGCGGGAGCTGGGGCCAACGTCCTGACTTTC	CASSLVGLAGAGANVLTF
TRBV5-8	TRBD2	.	TRBJ2-5	TGTGCCAGCAGCGAGCTAGCGGGGGGCGGAGAGACCCAGTACTTC	CASSELAGGGETQYF
TRBV15	.	.	TRBJ1-3	TGTGCCACCAGCAGAGTAGGGACCGGAAACACCATATATTTT	CATSRVGTGNTIYF
TRBV6-5	.	.	TRBJ1-1	TGTGCCAGCAGTTACGCGGAGGGTTTTGAAGCTTTCTTT	CASSYAEGFEAFF
TRBV6-5	.	.	TRBJ1-1	TGTGCCAGCAGTTATAACGAGGGTTCCCTAAGGGCTTTCTTT	CASSYNEGSLRAFF
TRBV19	.	.	TRBJ2-7	TGTGCCAGTAGTATTACAGGAGTCTACGAGCAGTACTTC	CASSITGVYEQYF
TRBV5-1	.	.	TRBJ1-2	TGCGCCAGCAGCTTGGACGACGGGGTCTATGGCTACACCTTC	CASSLDDGVYGYTF
TRBV20-1	.	.	TRBJ2-3	TGCAGTGCCCGGGAAGTTTATACGCAGTATTTT	CSAREVYTQYF
TRBV14	TRBD2	once	TRBJ2-7	TGTGCCAGCAGCACCCGGGGTAGCGGGGCCTACGAGCAGTACTTC	CASSTRGSGAYEQYF
TRBV11-2	TRBD2	once	TRBJ2-2	TGTGCCAGCAGCCGAGCGGGGGAGAACACCGGGGAGCTGTTTTTT	CASSRAGENTGELFF
TRBV5-1	.	.	TRBJ2-3	TGCGCCAGCAGCTTGGGAGGGGTAGATACGCAGTATTTT	CASSLGGVDTQYF
TRBV30	.	.	TRBJ1-1	TGTGCCTGGGGACTGGGGAACACTGAAGCTTTCTTT	CAWGLGNTEAFF
TRBV4-1	.	.	TRBJ1-1	TGCGCCAGCTTGATGACAGCCACGAACACTGAAGCTTTCTTT	CASLMTATNTEAFF
TRBV10-2	.	.	TRBJ2-4	TGCGCCAGCAGTGAGTCGAAACGGGGGCCCAAAAACATTCAGTACTTC	CASSESKRGPKNIQYF
TRBV7-2	.	.	TRBJ2-1	TGTGCCAGCAGCTTAATCTGGGTCGAAAACAATGAGCAGTTCTTC	CASSLIWVENNEQFF
TRBV5-1	TRBD1	.	TRBJ2-7	TGCGCCAGCAGCGGGACGGACAGGGGGGAACCCTACGAGCAGTACTTC	CASSGTDRGEPYEQYF
TRBV19	.	once	TRBJ2-7	TGTGCCAGTACCATTCGGGACGGTTACTACGAGCAGTACTTC	CASTIRDGYYEQYF
TRBV29-1	.	.	TRBJ2-3	TGCAGCCCACAGGCCCGGGACACAGATACGCAGTATTTT	CSPQARDTDTQYF
TRBV7-9	TRBD2	.	TRBJ2-5	TGTGCCAGCAGCTGGGGACTAGCGGGGGGCAATCAAGAGACCCAGTACTTC	CASSWGLAGGNQETQYF